Here is one T cell receptor beta chain with its context. Antigen: not known. The study based diagnoses on clinical symptoms, serum thyroxine and TRAb, thyroid ultrasound and orbital computed tomography. Cells are PBMCs isolated from 9 to 10 ml of fresh blood. This sample was taken from a study of T cells in Graves' hyperthyroidism and ophthalmopathy. Study observations and caveats: The model made its ophthalmopathy prediction, and onset followed a median approximately six months later. Peripheral blood also featured most of the thyroid clonotypes expanded above 0.001.

Amplification of TCR beta CDR3 regions used RNA as the template. Carried out on the TCR CDR3, a first-round RT-PCR used the HTBI primer set. MiXCR was run by TCRdb on the multiplex PCR reads, yielding one entry per CDR3 protein. The sample carries hundreds of thousands of distinct CDR3 sequences, roughly 15% recorded once. Trimming took 3 bases from V and 0 from J, leaving 12 bases between them. Germline CDR1 LNHDA, CDR2 SQIVND (reference sequence). The CDR3 contains 16 residues. The genes are TRBV19 and TRBJ2-1; unclear D gene. Sequenced input: blood. This TCR derives from a man aged 18-30 years with Graves' ophthalmopathy. As DNA, the CDR3 is TGTGCCAGTAGTATCACCCAACTAAGCTCCTACAATGAGCAGTTCTTC. Its protein product is CASSITQLSSYNEQFF.